The 13 T cell receptor beta chains below were found in one sample sequenced in a study of shared clonotypes between healthy human individuals. Repertoires were generated with immunoSEQ multiplex PCR, while TCRdb's copy carries only in-frame clones and drops some. Found here are about 800,000 clones, roughly 96% of them singletons; the top ten hold about 0.25%. The naive CD8 subset, CD45RO-negative cells positively selected for CCR7, excluded terminally differentiated effector memory CD45RA+ cells. The sequencing input was naive CD8+ T cells sorted from blood. The receptor source for this set is a man aged 25 to 40 in good health.

The chain is built from TRBV7-9 and TRBJ2-6, with 8 bases aligning to TRBD1. This CDR3 is 17 amino acids long. After removal of 3 bases from V and 0 bases from J, the junction contained 4 bases not matched to a gene. Germline CDR1 is SEHNR and CDR2 is FQNEAQ (reference sequence). CDR3 coding DNA: TGTGCCAGCAGCTTTGGGACAGGACCCTCTGGGGCCAACGTCCTGACTTTC. Protein product: CASSFGTGPSGANVLTF.

Only one count was recorded for this clone. V gene TRBV29-1 combines with J gene TRBJ2-7, with TRBD1 matching over 7 bases. There are 11 residues in the CDR3. V shed 6 bases, J shed 9 bases, and the junction held 8 bases outside the gene matches. Germline CDR1 and CDR2: SQVTM and ANQGSEA. CDR3 DNA sequence: TGCAGCGTGGAAACGACAGGGTCGCAGTACTTC. Translated, it gives CSVETTGSQYF.

V is TRBV29-1 and J is TRBJ2-1; D uncertain. Trimming shortened V by 4 bases and J by 6 bases, and 19 bases separated the two germline ends. This CDR3 region has 15 residues. Germline-derived CDR1 and CDR2 are SQVTM and ANQGSEA. CDR3 in DNA: TGCAGCGTTGTATTCGAGAATACTCGGGCCAATGAGCAGTTCTTC. It yields the protein CSVVFENTRANEQFF.

This clone was counted once. The V and J genes are TRBV19 and TRBJ2-2, with 8 bases lining up with TRBD2. CDR3 size: 19 residues. The V segment lost 0 bases and the J segment 4 bases; nucleotides outside the gene matches: 13. Germline CDR1 is LNHDA and CDR2 is SQIVND (reference sequence). CDR3 protein: CASSIDGQAGGIGTGELFF. For the CDR3, the DNA is TGTGCCAGTAGTATAGACGGCCAGGCGGGAGGAATAGGCACCGGGGAGCTGTTTTTT. Full variable domain (missing parts from reference TRBV19 and TRBJ2-2): DGGITQSPKYLFRKEGQNVTLSCEQNLNHDAMYWYRQDPGQGLRLIYYSQIVNDFQKGDIAEGYSVSREKKESFPLTVTSAQKNPTAFYLCASSIDGQAGGIGTGELFFGEGSRLTVL.

The chain links TRBV10-1 to TRBJ2-7, with TRBD2 as a possible D gene (5 bases). The CDR3 extends over 12 amino acids. Germline V gives CDR1 WNHNN, CDR2 SYGVQD (reference sequence). Trimming shortened V by 6 bases and J by 5 bases, and 11 bases separated the two germline ends. The CDR3 here is CASSAEGDEQYF. The CDR3 DNA reads TGCGCCAGCAGCGCCGAGGGTGACGAGCAGTACTTC.

A single count supports this clone. The rearrangement joins TRBV7-9 to TRBJ2-3; tentatively, D is TRBD1 or TRBD2 (7 bases each). The V end lost 2 bases, the J end lost 0 bases, and 18 bases lay between the germline ends. Germline CDR1 and CDR2: SEHNR and FQNEAQ (reference sequence). The CDR3 has 18 residues. CDR3 nucleotides: TGTGCCAGCAGCTTACTCCTTCGACAGGGAGGGAGCACAGATACGCAGTATTTT. Its translation: CASSLLLRQGGSTDTQYF.

The chain couples TRBV30 to TRBJ2-1; a possible D gene is TRBD2 (5 bases). Trimming left V 0 bases short and J 0 bases short, with 12 bases between. This CDR3 is 16 amino acids long. CDR1 is GTSNPN and CDR2 is SVGIG in the germline V gene (reference sequence). In DNA, the CDR3 is TGTGCCTGGAGTGTACCGGGAATCATCTCCTACAATGAGCAGTTCTTC. This gives the protein CAWSVPGIISYNEQFF.

The sample holds one count of this clone. The chain uses TRBV28 and TRBJ2-7, with D perhaps TRBD1 (6 bases). Germline V CDR1 and CDR2: MDHEN, SYDVKM. Trimming left V 8 bases short and J 2 bases short, with 16 bases between. The CDR3 has 14 amino acids. The CDR3 loop reads CASSLGAAAYEQYF. The CDR3, as DNA: TGTGCCAGCTCCTTGGGGGCAGCGGCCTACGAGCAGTACTTC.

This chain joins TRBV9 and TRBJ1-2, with unresolved D. V was cut by 2 bases and J by 4 bases, with 24 bases left in between. The CDR3 runs 18 residues. Germline CDR1 is SGDLS and CDR2 is YYNGEE. The CDR3 here is CASSVAEDPDGGSYGYTF. The CDR3 nucleotides read TGTGCCAGCAGCGTCGCCGAGGATCCGGACGGAGGCAGCTATGGCTACACCTTC.

The genes are TRBV7-2 and TRBJ1-5; D gene uncertain. Looked up from germline, CDR1 is SGHTA and CDR2 is FQGNSA. The CDR3 consists of 12 residues. Trimming cost V 5 bases and J 6 bases, with 8 bases left between them. CDR3 residues: CASSIVGQPQHF. The CDR3 DNA is TGTGCCAGCAGCATAGTCGGTCAGCCCCAGCATTTT.

This sequence joins TRBV29-1 and TRBJ2-7; D is unresolved. Germline V lookup: CDR1 SQVTM, CDR2 ANQGSEA. V was trimmed by 7 bases and J by 2 bases, leaving 15 bases between them. The CDR3 runs 13 residues. The CDR3, as DNA: TGCAGCGCGAAAAAGACTGACACCTACGAGCAGTACTTC. Translation: CSAKKTDTYEQYF.

The V gene is TRBV7-2, the J gene TRBJ2-1, with 13 bases that match TRBD2. The V and J ends lost 2 bases and 4 bases, in that order; junction bases with no gene match: 5. This CDR3 comprises 17 residues. Germline CDR1 and CDR2: SGHTA and FQGNSA. The CDR3 loop reads CASSLQGLAGPYNEQFF. CDR3 DNA: TGTGCCAGCAGCTTACAGGGACTAGCGGGACCTTACAATGAGCAGTTCTTC. The full variable domain, with the rest looked up from reference TRBV7-2 and TRBJ2-1, is GAGVSQSPSNKVTEKGKDVELRCDPISGHTALYWYRQSLGQGLEFLIYFQGNSAPDKSGLPSDRFSAERTGGSVSTLTIQRTQQEDSAVYLCASSLQGLAGPYNEQFFGPGTRLTVL.

The J gene is TRBJ1-2, the V gene TRBV7-3; D not resolved. The length of the CDR3 is 12 residues. Germline values: CDR1 SGHTA, CDR2 FQGTGA. V gave up 2 bases and J gave up 5 bases, with 6 bases separating them. The CDR3 is CASSLLGYGYTF. The CDR3 DNA reads as TGTGCCAGCAGCTTACTAGGGTATGGCTACACCTTC.